The clone carrying this T cell receptor (beta chain) came up a few times. Its antigen is not known. This entry is derived from a study of blood T cells in healthy people across ages. Primers used in a second PCR of about 6 to 11 cycles were a sample-barcoded 5' primer and a J-beta primer mix. Tags on each cDNA molecule came from a template-switch adaptor with 12 random nucleotides. TCRdb used MiXCR to reprocess the 5' RACE reads, holding one entry per CDR3 protein. The table records about 640,000 distinct CDR3 sequences, roughly 50% of them present only once. The study's findings and limits: There were more naive CD4+ cells and higher diversity in long-lived donors than in aged donors.

The sequenced material came from blood. This TCR derives from a man aged 60 to 75 in good health.

The DNA of the CDR3 is TGTGCCAGCAGTGGGACTAGCGGGGGGCCCCAAGAGACCCAGTACTTC. Amino acids: CASSGTSGGPQETQYF. The chain couples TRBV27 to TRBJ2-5; TRBD2 aligns across 15 bases. The CDR3 extends over 16 amino acids. V lost 5 bases, J lost 1 base, and 2 bases stayed unmatched. Per germline, CDR1 MNHEY and CDR2 SMNVEV (reference sequence).